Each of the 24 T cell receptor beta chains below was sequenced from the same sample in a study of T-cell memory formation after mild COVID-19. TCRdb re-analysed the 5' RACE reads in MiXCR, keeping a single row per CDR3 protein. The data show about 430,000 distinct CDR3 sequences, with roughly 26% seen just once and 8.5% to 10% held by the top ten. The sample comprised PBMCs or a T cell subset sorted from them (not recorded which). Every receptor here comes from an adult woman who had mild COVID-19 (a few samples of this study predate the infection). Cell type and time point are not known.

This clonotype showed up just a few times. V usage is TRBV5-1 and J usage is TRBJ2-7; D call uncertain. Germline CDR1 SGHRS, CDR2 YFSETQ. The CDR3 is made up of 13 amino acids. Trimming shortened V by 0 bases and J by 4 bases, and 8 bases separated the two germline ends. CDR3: CASSLDKKYEQYF. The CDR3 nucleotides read TGCGCCAGCAGCTTGGACAAAAAATACGAGCAGTACTTC.

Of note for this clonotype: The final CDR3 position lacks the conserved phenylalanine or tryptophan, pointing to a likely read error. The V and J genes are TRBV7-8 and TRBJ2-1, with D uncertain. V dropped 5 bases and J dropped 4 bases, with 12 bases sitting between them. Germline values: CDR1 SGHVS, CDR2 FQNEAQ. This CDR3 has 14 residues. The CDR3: CASSPLGQYNEQFL. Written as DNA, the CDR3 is TGTGCCAGCAGCCCTCTGGGCCAGTACAATGAGCAGTTCTTA.

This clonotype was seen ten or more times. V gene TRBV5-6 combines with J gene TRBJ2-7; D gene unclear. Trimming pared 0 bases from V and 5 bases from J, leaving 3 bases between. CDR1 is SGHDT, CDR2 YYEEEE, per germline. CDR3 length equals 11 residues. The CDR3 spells CASSLAHEQYF. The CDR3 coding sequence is TGTGCCAGCAGCTTGGCGCACGAGCAGTACTTC.

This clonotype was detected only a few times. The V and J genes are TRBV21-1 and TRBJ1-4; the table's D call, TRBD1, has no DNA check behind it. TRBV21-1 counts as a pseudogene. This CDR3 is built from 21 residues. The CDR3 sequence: CASSKGLTGDLSAATNEKLFF. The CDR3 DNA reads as TGTGCCAGCAGCAAAGGATTGACAGGGGACTTGTCCGCTGCAACTAATGAAAAACTGTTTTTT.

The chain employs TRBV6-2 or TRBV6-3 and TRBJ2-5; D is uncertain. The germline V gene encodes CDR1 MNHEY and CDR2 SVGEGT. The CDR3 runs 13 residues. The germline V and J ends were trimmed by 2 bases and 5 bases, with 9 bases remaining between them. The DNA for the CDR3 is TGTGCCAGCAGTTACGGGGTCGGCGAGACCCAGTACTTC. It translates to CASSYGVGETQYF.

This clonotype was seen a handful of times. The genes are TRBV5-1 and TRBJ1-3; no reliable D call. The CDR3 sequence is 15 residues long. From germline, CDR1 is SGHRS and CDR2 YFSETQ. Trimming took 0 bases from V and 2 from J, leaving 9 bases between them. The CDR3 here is CASSLGEMAGNTIYF. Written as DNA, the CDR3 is TGCGCCAGCAGCTTGGGGGAAATGGCTGGAAACACCATATATTTT.

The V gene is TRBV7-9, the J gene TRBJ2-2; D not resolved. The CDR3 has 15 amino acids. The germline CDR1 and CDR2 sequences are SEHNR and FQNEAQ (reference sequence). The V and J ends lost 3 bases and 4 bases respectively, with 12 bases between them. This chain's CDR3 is CASSFKGSTTGELFF. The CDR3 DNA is TGTGCCAGCAGCTTCAAGGGATCCACCACCGGGGAGCTGTTTTTT.

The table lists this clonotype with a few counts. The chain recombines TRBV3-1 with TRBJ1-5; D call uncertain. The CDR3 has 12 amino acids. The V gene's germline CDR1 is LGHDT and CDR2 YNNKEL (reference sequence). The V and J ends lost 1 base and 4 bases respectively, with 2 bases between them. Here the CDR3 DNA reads TGTGCCAGCAGCCAAGCAAATCAGCCCCAGCATTTT. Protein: CASSQANQPQHF.

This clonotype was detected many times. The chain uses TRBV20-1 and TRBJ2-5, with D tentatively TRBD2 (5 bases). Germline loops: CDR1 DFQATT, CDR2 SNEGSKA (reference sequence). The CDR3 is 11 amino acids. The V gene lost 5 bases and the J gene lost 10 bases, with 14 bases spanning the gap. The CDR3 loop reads CSARLDRGQYF. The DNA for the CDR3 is TGCAGTGCTCGACTGGACCGGGGCCAGTACTTC.

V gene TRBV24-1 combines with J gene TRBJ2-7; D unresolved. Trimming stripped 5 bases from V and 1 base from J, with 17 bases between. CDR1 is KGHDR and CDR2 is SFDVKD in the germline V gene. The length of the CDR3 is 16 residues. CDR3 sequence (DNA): TGTGCCACCAGTGTCGACCTCGGCCTCGGGTCCTACGAGCAGTACTTC. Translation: CATSVDLGLGSYEQYF.

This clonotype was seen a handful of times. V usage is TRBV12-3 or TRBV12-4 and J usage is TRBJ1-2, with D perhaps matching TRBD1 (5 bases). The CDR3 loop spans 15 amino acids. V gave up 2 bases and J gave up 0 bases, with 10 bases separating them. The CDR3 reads CASSLIARANYGYTF. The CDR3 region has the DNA TGTGCCAGCAGTTTAATCGCCAGGGCTAACTATGGCTACACCTTC.

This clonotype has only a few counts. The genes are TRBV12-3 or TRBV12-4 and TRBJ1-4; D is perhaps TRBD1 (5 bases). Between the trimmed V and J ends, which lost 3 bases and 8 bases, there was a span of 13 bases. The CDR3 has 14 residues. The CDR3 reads CASSFVGVGEKLFF. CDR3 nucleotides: TGTGCCAGCAGTTTTGTAGGGGTGGGCGAAAAACTGTTTTTT.

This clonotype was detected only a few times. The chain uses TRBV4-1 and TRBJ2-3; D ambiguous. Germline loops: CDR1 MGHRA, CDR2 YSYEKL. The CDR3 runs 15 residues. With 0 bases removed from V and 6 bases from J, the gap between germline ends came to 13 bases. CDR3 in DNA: TGCGCCAGCAGCCAAGATTTGGGCCGTGAGGATACGCAGTATTTT. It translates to CASSQDLGREDTQYF.

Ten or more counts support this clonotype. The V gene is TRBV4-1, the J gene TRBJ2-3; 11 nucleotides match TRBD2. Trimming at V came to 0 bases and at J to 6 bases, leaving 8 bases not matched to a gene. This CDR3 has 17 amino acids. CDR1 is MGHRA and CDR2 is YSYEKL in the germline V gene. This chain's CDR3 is CASSQDQGSGGADTQYF. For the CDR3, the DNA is TGCGCCAGCAGCCAAGATCAAGGTAGCGGGGGGGCGGATACGCAGTATTTT.

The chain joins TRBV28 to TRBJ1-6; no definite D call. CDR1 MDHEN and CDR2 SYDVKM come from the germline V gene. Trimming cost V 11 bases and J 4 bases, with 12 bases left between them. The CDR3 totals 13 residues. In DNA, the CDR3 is TGTGCCGCTGCCGGTCGTTATAATTCACCCCTCCACTTT. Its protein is CAAAGRYNSPLHF.

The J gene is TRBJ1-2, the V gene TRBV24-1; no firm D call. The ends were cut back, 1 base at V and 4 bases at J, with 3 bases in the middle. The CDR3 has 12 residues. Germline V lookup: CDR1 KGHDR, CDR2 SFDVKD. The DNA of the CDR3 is TGTGCCACCAGTGATTTCGGCTATGGCTACACCTTC. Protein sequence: CATSDFGYGYTF.

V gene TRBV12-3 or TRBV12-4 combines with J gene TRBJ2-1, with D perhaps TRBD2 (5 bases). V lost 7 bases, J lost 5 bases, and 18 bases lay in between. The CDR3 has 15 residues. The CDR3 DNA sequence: TGTGCCAGCACCTTGGTTCCAGCGGAGGACAATGAGCAGTTCTTC. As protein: CASTLVPAEDNEQFF.

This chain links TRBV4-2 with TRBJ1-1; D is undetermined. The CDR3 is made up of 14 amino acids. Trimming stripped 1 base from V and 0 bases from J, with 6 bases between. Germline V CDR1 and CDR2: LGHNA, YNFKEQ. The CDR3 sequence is CASSQVPVNTEAFF. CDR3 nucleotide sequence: TGTGCCAGCAGCCAAGTACCGGTGAACACTGAAGCTTTCTTT.

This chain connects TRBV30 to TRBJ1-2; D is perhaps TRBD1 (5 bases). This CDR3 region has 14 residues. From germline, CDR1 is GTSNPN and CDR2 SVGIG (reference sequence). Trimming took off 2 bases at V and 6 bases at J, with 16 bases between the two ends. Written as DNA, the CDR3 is TGTGCCTGGAGTATCCTCCAGGGTTCTAATGGCTACACCTTC. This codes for CAWSILQGSNGYTF. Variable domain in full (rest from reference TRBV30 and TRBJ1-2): SQTIHQWPATLVQPVGSPLSLECTVEGTSNPNLYWYRQAAGRGLQLLFYSVGIGQISSEVPQNLSASRPQDRQFILSSKKLLLSDSGFYLCAWSILQGSNGYTFGSGTRLTVV.

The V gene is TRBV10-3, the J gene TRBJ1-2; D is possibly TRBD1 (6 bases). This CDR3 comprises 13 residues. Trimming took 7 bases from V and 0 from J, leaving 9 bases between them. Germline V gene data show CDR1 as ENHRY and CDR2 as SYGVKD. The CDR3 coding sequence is TGTGCCATCACAGGGGCCGCTAACTATGGCTACACCTTC. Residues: CAITGAANYGYTF.

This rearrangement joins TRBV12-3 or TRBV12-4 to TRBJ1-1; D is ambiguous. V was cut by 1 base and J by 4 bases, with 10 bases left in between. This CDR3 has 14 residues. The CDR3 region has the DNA TGTGCCAGCAGTTTAGGGGCGACGGGCACTGAAGCTTTCTTT. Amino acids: CASSLGATGTEAFF.

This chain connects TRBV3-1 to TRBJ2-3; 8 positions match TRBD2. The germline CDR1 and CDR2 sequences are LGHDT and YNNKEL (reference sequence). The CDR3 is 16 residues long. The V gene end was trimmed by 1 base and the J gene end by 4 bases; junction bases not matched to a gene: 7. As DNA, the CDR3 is TGTGCCAGCAGCCAAGTTAGCGGGGTTTCGGCAGATACGCAGTATTTT. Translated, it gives CASSQVSGVSADTQYF.

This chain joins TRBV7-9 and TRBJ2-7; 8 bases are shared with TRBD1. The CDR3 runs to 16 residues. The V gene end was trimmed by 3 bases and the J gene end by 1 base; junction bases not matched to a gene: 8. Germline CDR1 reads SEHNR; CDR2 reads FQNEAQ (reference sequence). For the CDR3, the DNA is TGTGCCAGCAGCTTGACTGGACAGGGAGGTTCCTACGAGCAGTACTTC. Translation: CASSLTGQGGSYEQYF.

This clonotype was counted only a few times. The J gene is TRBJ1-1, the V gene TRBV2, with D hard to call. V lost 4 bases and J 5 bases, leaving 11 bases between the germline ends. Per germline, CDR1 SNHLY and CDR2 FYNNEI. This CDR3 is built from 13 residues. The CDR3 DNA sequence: TGTGCCAGCAGTGTCCAGGCGGGGACTGAAGCTTTCTTT. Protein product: CASSVQAGTEAFF. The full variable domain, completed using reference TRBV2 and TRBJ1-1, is EPEVTQTPSHQVTQMGQEVILRCVPISNHLYFYWYRQILGQKVEFLVSFYNNEISEKSEIFDDQFSVERPDGSNFTLKIRSTKLEDSAMYFCASSVQAGTEAFFGQGTRLTVV.